Each of the 13 T cell receptor beta chains below was sequenced from the same sample in a study of beta chain features in type 1 diabetes. Study-wide points: Type 1 diabetes patients showed a moderate but significant shortening of TCRB CDR3s in all four CD4+ subsets.

These receptors have no known antigen. cDNA synthesis used the whole RNA isolate, giving expressed TCRB sequences. Sequenced by immunoSEQ multiplex PCR; TCRdb stores in-frame clones only, minus some. The table records some 270,000 clones, about 11% of them present only once. Material: naive CD4+ T cells from blood. These TCRs come from a man between 25 and 39 years old with type 1 diabetes.

The chain is built from TRBV29-1 and TRBJ2-3; the match to TRBD2 covers 7 bases. The CDR3 covers 14 residues. The germline CDR1 and CDR2 sequences are SQVTM and ANQGSEA. Trimming at V came to 2 bases and at J to 2 bases, leaving 4 bases not matched to a gene. Here the CDR3 DNA reads TGCAGCGTTGAAACAAGCGGGGCCACAGATACGCAGTATTTT. As protein: CSVETSGATDTQYF.

The J gene is TRBJ1-1, the V gene TRBV15; the D is unclear. This CDR3 has 13 amino acids. With 5 bases removed from V and 5 bases from J, the gap between germline ends came to 12 bases. Germline values: CDR1 LNHNV, CDR2 YYDKDF (reference sequence). In DNA, the CDR3 is TGTGCCACCAGCTCTCGCTTCGGGACTGAAGCTTTCTTT. It is translated as CATSSRFGTEAFF.

The chain employs TRBV2 and TRBJ1-3; D remains unclear. Germline CDR1 and CDR2: SNHLY and FYNNEI. Trimming removed 5 bases from V and 6 bases from J, with 8 bases in between. CDR3 length: 12 residues. The CDR3 DNA follows: TGTGCCAGCAGTTACGAGGAAAACACCATATATTTT. It encodes CASSYEENTIYF.

This clone was seen a few times. The chain uses TRBV5-1 and TRBJ2-7; 11 positions agree with TRBD1. Losses at the gene ends were 4 bases for V and 0 bases for J; bases not matched to a gene: 6. Germline V lookup: CDR1 SGHRS, CDR2 YFSETQ. This CDR3 contains 16 residues. DNA for the CDR3: TGCGCCAGCAGCGGCGGGACAGGGGGTCCCTCCTACGAGCAGTACTTC. Protein product: CASSGGTGGPSYEQYF.

The genes are TRBV6-5 and TRBJ2-2; D might be TRBD1 (5 bases). V lost 5 bases to trimming and J lost 2 bases, with 9 bases between them. This CDR3 region has 14 residues. Germline loops: CDR1 MNHEY, CDR2 SVGAGI. The CDR3 loop is CASSRQRNTGELFF. The CDR3, as DNA: TGTGCCAGCAGTCGACAGCGTAACACCGGGGAGCTGTTTTTT.

In its sample, this clone was seen a few times. This sequence joins TRBV18 and TRBJ2-5; a possible D gene is TRBD2 (7 bases). This CDR3 is built from 13 residues. Trimming removed 7 bases at V and 5 bases at J, with 14 bases between. Germline values: CDR1 KGHSH, CDR2 LQKENI. Written as DNA, the CDR3 is TGTGCCAGCTGTAACGGGGGGCCGGAGACCCAGTACTTC. It specifies CASCNGGPETQYF. Variable domain in full (rest from reference TRBV18 and TRBJ2-5): NAGVMQNPRHLVRRRGQEARLRCSPMKGHSHVYWYRQLPEEGLKFMVYLQKENIIDESGMPKERFSAEFPKEGPSILRIQQVVRGDSAAYFCASCNGGPETQYFGPGTRLLVL.

The V call is TRBV5-6, the J call TRBJ2-3; perhaps TRBD2 as D (6 bases). The V end lost 4 bases, the J end lost 0 bases, and 21 bases lay between the germline ends. This CDR3 is built from 18 residues. Germline lookup yields CDR1 SGHDT and CDR2 YYEEEE. DNA of the CDR3: TGTGCCAGCAGCATCCTCGGAGGGCCGGACGTTAGCACAGATACGCAGTATTTT. Translated, it gives CASSILGGPDVSTDTQYF.

This chain joins TRBV5-1 and TRBJ2-1, with TRBD2 identical over 10 bases. The CDR3 totals 14 residues. The V and J ends lost 2 bases and 8 bases, in that order; junction bases with no gene match: 4. Germline V gives CDR1 SGHRS, CDR2 YFSETQ. CDR3 loop: CASSLAGGLYEQFF. The CDR3 DNA is TGCGCCAGCAGCTTAGCGGGGGGGCTTTATGAGCAGTTCTTC. The entire variable domain, with the rest obtained from reference TRBV5-1 and TRBJ2-1, is as follows: KAGVTQTPRYLIKTRGQQVTLSCSPISGHRSVSWYQQTPGQGLQFLFEYFSETQRNKGNFPGRFSGRQFSNSRSEMNVSTLELGDSALYLCASSLAGGLYEQFFGPGTRLTVL.

Only a few counts were recorded for this clone. J is TRBJ2-7 and V is TRBV7-2; 7 nucleotides align to TRBD1. CDR3 length: 13 residues. The trim removed 1 base at V and 7 bases at J, leaving 4 bases unmatched. Germline V gene lookup returns CDR1 SGHTA and CDR2 FQGNSA. CDR3: CASSLGTGGEQYF. For the CDR3, the DNA is TGTGCCAGCAGCTTAGGGACAGGAGGTGAGCAGTACTTC. The whole variable domain, filled in from reference TRBV7-2 and TRBJ2-7, reads GAGVSQSPSNKVTEKGKDVELRCDPISGHTALYWYRQSLGQGLEFLIYFQGNSAPDKSGLPSDRFSAERTGGSVSTLTIQRTQQEDSAVYLCASSLGTGGEQYFGPGTRLTVT.

J is TRBJ1-2 and V is TRBV18; TRBD1 agrees at 10 bases. J was trimmed by 4 bases and V by 5 bases; bases with no gene match: 7. Germline values: CDR1 KGHSH, CDR2 LQKENI. This CDR3 contains 15 residues. The CDR3 spells CASSALTGGSYGYTF. The CDR3 bases are TGTGCCAGCTCAGCTTTGACAGGGGGCAGCTATGGCTACACCTTC.

The J gene is TRBJ2-3, the V gene TRBV30; the match to TRBD2 covers 13 bases. Germline V gene data show CDR1 as GTSNPN and CDR2 as SVGIG (reference sequence). After removal of 8 bases from V and 3 bases from J, the junction contained 5 bases not matched to a gene. The length of the CDR3 is 14 residues. The DNA of the CDR3 is TGTGCCCGGGGGGGACTAGCGGGGACAGATACGCAGTATTTT. Amino acids: CARGGLAGTDTQYF.

The rearrangement uses TRBV20-1 and TRBJ2-7; D unresolved. Germline V gene sequence: CDR1 DFQATT, CDR2 SNEGSKA (reference sequence). V gave up 3 bases and J gave up 4 bases, with 7 bases separating them. The CDR3 contains 11 residues. The CDR3 sequence is CSASRIYEQYF. Written as DNA, the CDR3 is TGCAGTGCTAGCCGTATATACGAGCAGTACTTC.

This chain uses TRBV7-2 with TRBJ1-1, with no clear D. The CDR3 loop spans 13 amino acids. V was cut by 3 bases and J by 5 bases, with 10 bases left in between. Germline V gives CDR1 SGHTA, CDR2 FQGNSA. CDR3 amino acids: CASSLTSATEAFF. The CDR3 DNA reads as TGTGCCAGCAGCTTGACCAGCGCGACTGAAGCTTTCTTT.